Each of the 5 T cell receptor beta chains below was sequenced from the same sample in a study of shared clonotypes between healthy human individuals. Clones were sequenced by immunoSEQ multiplex PCR, and TCRdb holds only the in-frame ones, with some missing. The table includes about 2.4 million clones, approximately 92% detected once. The sample comprised naive CD4+ T cells sorted from blood. Subset reported: CD45RA+ positively selected. The receptors originated from a man aged 18 to 30 in good health.

The J gene is TRBJ2-2, the V gene TRBV5-4, with D perhaps matching TRBD1 (5 bases). Trimming took off 2 bases at V and 0 bases at J, with 8 bases between the two ends. The germline V gene has CDR1 SGHNT and CDR2 YYREEE (reference sequence). This CDR3 comprises 15 residues. In DNA, the CDR3 is TGTGCCAGCAGCTTCTGGGGCGCGAACACCGGGGAGCTGTTTTTT. It yields the protein CASSFWGANTGELFF.

V is TRBV4-2 and J is TRBJ2-7, with D tentatively TRBD1 or TRBD2 (5 bases each). The CDR3 contains 12 residues. Germline loops: CDR1 LGHNA, CDR2 YNFKEQ. V was trimmed by 5 bases and J by 2 bases, leaving 7 bases between them. As DNA, the CDR3 is TGTGCCAGCAGCTGGGGACCCTACGAGCAGTACTTC. Translated: CASSWGPYEQYF.

On this clone itself: One junction end disagrees with the germline gene, perhaps due to a read error. CDR3 protein: CASSVAPPYTEQFF. The CDR3 coding sequence is TGTGCCAGCAGCGTAGCCCCCCCCTACACTGAGCAGTTCTTC. This chain connects TRBV9 to TRBJ2-1; D is ambiguous. The CDR3 sequence is 14 residues long. Germline CDR1 is SGDLS and CDR2 is YYNGEE.

This clone was seen a handful of times. The chain joins TRBV14 to TRBJ1-1; D gene uncertain. Germline lookup yields CDR1 SGHDN and CDR2 FVKESK. This CDR3 contains 15 residues. V was pared by 4 bases and J by 0 bases, with 12 bases between. The CDR3 loop reads CASSLQPGMNTEAFF. CDR3 coding DNA: TGTGCCAGCAGCCTCCAACCGGGGATGAACACTGAAGCTTTCTTT.

Notes on this clone: Additional DNA sequences in this sample encode the identical CDR3. The CDR3 loop is CASSPLASQETQYF. The CDR3 nucleotides read TGTGCCAGCTCACCACTGGCTTCCCAAGAGACCCAGTACTTC. The V gene is TRBV18, the J gene TRBJ2-5, with D uncertain. V lost 1 base and J lost 1, with 7 bases in between. Germline V gene lookup returns CDR1 KGHSH and CDR2 LQKENI. The CDR3 runs 14 residues.